Included here is one T cell receptor (beta chain) sequence, with context. A read error may be the cause here, since a much bigger clone is one base away. The data are from a study of Graves' ophthalmopathy and Graves' hyperthyroidism. Researchers turned away patients with other autoimmune diseases, uncontrolled infections, pregnancy or lactation. Diagnosis relied on clinical symptoms, serum thyroxine, TRAb, thyroid ultrasound and orbital computed tomography. V lost 3 bases, J lost 10 bases, and 16 bases lay in between. CDR1 and CDR2 (germline): LNHDA, SQIVND (reference sequence). This CDR3 spans 15 amino acids. RNA transcripts served as template for amplifying TCR beta CDR3 sequences. Second-round multiplex PCR came after first-round RT-PCR with HTBI primers. From the multiplex PCR reads, TCRdb called clonotypes with MiXCR, one entry per CDR3 protein. Of about 740,000 distinct CDR3 sequences in the sample, roughly 40% were seen once.

The sequenced sample consisted of peripheral blood. The sequence was collected from an adult man with Graves' ophthalmopathy. The gene calls are TRBV19 and TRBJ1-6; D not certain. The CDR3 DNA follows: TGTGCCAGTAGTATGGCAGGCGAATCGAGATCACCCCTCCACTTT. Translation: CASSMAGESRSPLHF.